This T cell receptor (beta chain) appears in the sequencing data of a study of somatic mutations in cytotoxic T cells in rheumatoid arthritis. Here immunoSEQ multiplex PCR was the method, and the copy in TCRdb shows in-frame clones only, minus some. The sample has a few thousand clones; over 50% are singletons. On this clone: Its antigen is as yet unknown.

Findings and limits, study-wide: The top CD8+ clone topped 20% of CD8+ cells in about an eighth of the roughly 60 patients. Nobody knew which antigens the expanded CD8+ clones targeted.

Germline loops: CDR1 MNHEY, CDR2 SMNVEV (reference sequence). The CDR3 loop spans 12 amino acids. V lost 5 bases, J lost 2 bases, and 6 bases lay in between. The receptor was derived from a woman between 18 and 30 years old with rheumatoid arthritis. The specimen sequenced was CD8+ T cells sorted from synovial fluid. The chain carries TRBV27 and TRBJ1-1; D remains ambiguous. The CDR3: CASSQANTEAFF. CDR3 bases: TGTGCCAGCAGTCAGGCAAACACTGAAGCTTTCTTT.